Listed here is a single T cell receptor beta chain. Its antigen remains unknown. TCRdb's copy holds only in-frame clones and misses some; the assay was immunoSEQ multiplex PCR. The data hold roughly 450,000 clones, with around nine tenths observed a single time. Treatment denoted: roughly 19 received Ad26.COV2.S at low or high dose, single or two shots; 5 received placebo; per-sample allocation not given. Following the first vaccine or placebo injection, samples were taken on day 63. The administered vaccine (an Ad26 vector) expressed Wuhan-strain SARS-CoV-2 spike. These data belong to a study of Ad26.COV2.S vaccination and SARS-CoV-2 variants. General observations from the study: Researchers cautioned that TCR breadth and depth analyses may have underestimated total T cell responses. Spike-specific responses of CD8+ and CD4+ T cells were reported to display substantial breadth after vaccination.

This specimen consisted of peripheral blood, obtained in a trial of Ad26.COV2.S vaccine versus placebo. The source of this sequence is a person between 18 and 65 years old who received the Ad26.COV2.S COVID-19 vaccine or a placebo.

The CDR3 sequence: CASSSGLPGNEQFF. In DNA, the CDR3 is TGTGCCAGCAGCTCAGGACTCCCGGGCAATGAGCAGTTCTTC. This chain links TRBV7-2 with TRBJ2-1; the D gene is possibly TRBD2 (5 bases). CDR3 length equals 14 residues. V lost 4 bases and J 6 bases, leaving 13 bases between the germline ends. Germline V gene sequence: CDR1 SGHTA, CDR2 FQGNSA.